The clone carrying this TCR beta chain was seen a handful of times. Germline is not matched at one junction end, which may reflect a read error. CDR1 is SGDLS, CDR2 YYNGEE, per germline. The CDR3 runs 13 residues. 60 Vbeta and 13 Jbeta primers were used in PCR. TCRdb keeps only in-frame clones here, not all; method: immunoSEQ multiplex PCR. This sample has over 150,000 clones, with 60% to 80% found just once. This record comes from a study of cytomegalovirus exposure and HLA in healthy donors. This receptor was taken from a man aged 25 to 40 in good health and CMV-seropositive. The chain is built from TRBV9 and TRBJ2-7; D is unclear. Input material: PBMCs. CDR3 loop: CASSVGASSEQYF. The CDR3 nucleotides read TGTGCCAGCAGCGTAGGGGCTTCCTCCGAGCAGTACTTC.